This is a list of T cell receptor beta chains from one sample in a study of shared clonotypes between healthy human individuals. The protocol was immunoSEQ multiplex PCR, while the TCRdb copy is restricted to in-frame clones and leaves out a portion. The sample holds about 2,100,000 clones, roughly 91% seen once. What was sequenced was naive CD8+ T cells from PBMCs. The receptor source for this set is a young man in good health. Some clones in this sample may be carry-over from other donors' samples. CDR3s include the opening cysteine and the closing phenylalanine or tryptophan. D genes are given only for firm matches. Clone size is stated in some rows and not others, as once, few, many or a class when expanded.

j_call: TRBJ1-1
d_call: .
clone_size: .
v_call: TRBV19
cdr3_nt: TGTGCCAGTAGACTCTATGGACAGACGAACACTGAAGCTTTCTTT
cdr3_aa: CASRLYGQTNTEAFF

j_call: TRBJ2-7
d_call: .
clone_size: .
v_call: TRBV4-1
cdr3_nt: TGCGCCAGCAGCCAAGATCGAAGGGGTAGCTACGAGCAGTACTTC
cdr3_aa: CASSQDRRGSYEQYF

j_call: TRBJ2-1
d_call: .
clone_size: once
v_call: TRBV9
cdr3_nt: TGTGCCAGCAGCGTAGAGCCTAGCTACAATGAGCAGTTCTTC
cdr3_aa: CASSVEPSYNEQFF

j_call: TRBJ2-3
d_call: TRBD2
clone_size: .
v_call: TRBV28
cdr3_nt: TGTGCCAGCAGGACCCGCGGGAGGGCGGATACGCAGTATTTT
cdr3_aa: CASRTRGRADTQYF

j_call: TRBJ1-2
d_call: .
clone_size: .
v_call: TRBV27
cdr3_nt: TGTGCCAGCAGGCAGGCTACAGGGCATTTTATCTATGGCTACACCTTC
cdr3_aa: CASRQATGHFIYGYTF

j_call: TRBJ2-7
d_call: TRBD1
clone_size: .
v_call: TRBV7-9
cdr3_nt: TGTGCCAGCAGCTCCCAACTAGACAGGGGAGAAGAGCAGTACTTC
cdr3_aa: CASSSQLDRGEEQYF

j_call: TRBJ2-1
d_call: TRBD2
clone_size: .
v_call: TRBV5-1
cdr3_nt: TGCGCCAGCAGCTTAGGGACTAGCAGACGACCCGGGGGGAATGAGCAGTTCTTC
cdr3_aa: CASSLGTSRRPGGNEQFF

j_call: TRBJ2-1
d_call: .
clone_size: once
v_call: TRBV27
cdr3_nt: TGTGCCAGCAGTTTATCGTACAGCGGTACCTACAATGAGCAGTTCTTC
cdr3_aa: CASSLSYSGTYNEQFF

j_call: TRBJ2-1
d_call: .
clone_size: .
v_call: TRBV19
cdr3_nt: TGTGCCAGTAGTATTTCAGCGGAGTACAATGAGCAGTTCTTC
cdr3_aa: CASSISAEYNEQFF

j_call: TRBJ2-1
d_call: TRBD2
clone_size: .
v_call: TRBV11-1
cdr3_nt: TGTGCCAGCAGCCGTCCGACTAGCGGGAGTCCGTCGCCCTACAATGAGCAGTTCTTC
cdr3_aa: CASSRPTSGSPSPYNEQFF

j_call: TRBJ2-3
d_call: TRBD2
clone_size: .
v_call: TRBV5-8
cdr3_nt: TGTGCCAGCAGCTTTGGGACTAGCGGAAACCCCAGCACAGATACGCAGTATTTT
cdr3_aa: CASSFGTSGNPSTDTQYF

j_call: TRBJ2-5
d_call: TRBD2
clone_size: .
v_call: TRBV7-7
cdr3_nt: TGTGCCAGCAGCTTACTTCCTAGCGGAGAGACCCAGTACTTC
cdr3_aa: CASSLLPSGETQYF

j_call: TRBJ1-1
d_call: .
clone_size: .
v_call: TRBV19
cdr3_nt: TGTGCCAGTAATGAACGGGGGTCGGGGCACACTGAAGCTTTCTTT
cdr3_aa: CASNERGSGHTEAFF

j_call: TRBJ2-1
d_call: TRBD2
clone_size: .
v_call: TRBV28
cdr3_nt: TGTGCCAGCACCTCAACGGGGCTAGCGGGGGCGGGGGATGAGCAGTTCTTC
cdr3_aa: CASTSTGLAGAGDEQFF

j_call: TRBJ1-1
d_call: .
clone_size: .
v_call: TRBV28
cdr3_nt: TGTGCCAGCAGTCTGGGGTTGAACACTGAAGCTTTCTTT
cdr3_aa: CASSLGLNTEAFF

j_call: TRBJ2-7
d_call: TRBD1
clone_size: .
v_call: TRBV28
cdr3_nt: TGTGCCAGCAGAAACTCGGGACAGGGAACCAACGAGCAGTACTTC
cdr3_aa: CASRNSGQGTNEQYF

j_call: TRBJ2-7
d_call: .
clone_size: .
v_call: TRBV19
cdr3_nt: TGTGCCAGTAGTCCTCCGGAAACCTACGAGCAGTACTTC
cdr3_aa: CASSPPETYEQYF

j_call: TRBJ2-4
d_call: .
clone_size: .
v_call: TRBV10-2
cdr3_nt: TGCGCCAGTGCGGGGGCAACGAGTAAAAACATTCAGTACTTC
cdr3_aa: CASAGATSKNIQYF

j_call: TRBJ2-2
d_call: .
clone_size: .
v_call: TRBV7-8
cdr3_nt: TGTGCCAGCAGCTTAGGGGGTGGAAACACCGGGGAGCTGTTTTTT
cdr3_aa: CASSLGGGNTGELFF

j_call: TRBJ2-7
d_call: .
clone_size: .
v_call: TRBV28
cdr3_nt: TGTGCCAGCAGTGGTTTCCGACGGACGCACGACGAGCAGTACTTC
cdr3_aa: CASSGFRRTHDEQYF

j_call: TRBJ2-7
d_call: .
clone_size: .
v_call: TRBV16
cdr3_nt: TGTGCCAGCAGCCAATATCCGGGGAGCTCCTACGAGCAGTACTTC
cdr3_aa: CASSQYPGSSYEQYF

j_call: TRBJ1-5
d_call: .
clone_size: few
v_call: TRBV7-9
cdr3_nt: TGTGCCAGCAGCGAGGCGGTGGGCGGGAATCAGCCCCAGCATTTT
cdr3_aa: CASSEAVGGNQPQHF

j_call: TRBJ1-1
d_call: .
clone_size: .
v_call: TRBV7-9
cdr3_nt: TGTGCCAGCAGCTTAGGGCGGCATCCTGAAGCTTTCTTT
cdr3_aa: CASSLGRHPEAFF

j_call: TRBJ1-2
d_call: .
clone_size: .
v_call: TRBV30
cdr3_nt: TGTGCCTGGATCAAATCGGGGCCAACTGGCCGCACCTTC
cdr3_aa: CAWIKSGPTGRTF